This passage covers 26 T cell receptor beta chains from one sample sequenced in a study of blood T cell repertoires in COVID-19. Libraries were prepared by immunoSEQ multiplex PCR; TCRdb keeps only in-frame clonotypes and omits some of them. The sample contains roughly 99,000 clones, 80% to 90% of which appear only once. The sample was peripheral blood. These receptors originate from a man aged 45-65 years with COVID-19, enrolled during active disease.

The V call is TRBV4-1, the J call TRBJ2-3; 12 bases match TRBD2. The V gene's germline CDR1 is MGHRA and CDR2 YSYEKL. The length of the CDR3 is 20 residues. V lost 4 bases to trimming and J lost 3 bases; unmatched junction nucleotides: 17. As DNA, the CDR3 is TGCGCCAGCAGCCGAAAAGGCGCTAGCGGGGGGGCCATGAAGACAGATACGCAGTATTTT. Its translation is CASSRKGASGGAMKTDTQYF.

V gene TRBV4-3 combines with J gene TRBJ1-2; D remains ambiguous. The CDR3 spans 14 residues. Germline-derived CDR1 and CDR2 are LGHNA and YSLEER. V dropped 0 bases and J dropped 4 bases, with 9 bases sitting between them. The CDR3 DNA sequence: TGCGCCAGCAGCCAAGAACCGGGAGGCTATGGCTACACCTTC. This codes for CASSQEPGGYGYTF.

Here the CDR3 DNA reads TGTGCCAGCAGAAGACTAGCCCCCTACGAGCAGTACTTC. Its protein is CASRRLAPYEQYF. V gene TRBV28 combines with J gene TRBJ2-7; 7 bases are shared with TRBD2. The germline V gene has CDR1 MDHEN and CDR2 SYDVKM. This CDR3 region has 13 residues. V lost 6 bases, J lost 2 bases, and 4 bases stayed unmatched.

The chain links TRBV5-6 to TRBJ2-7, with 7 positions matching TRBD1. Germline CDR1 and CDR2: SGHDT and YYEEEE. V lost 3 bases and J lost 6; bases outside the gene matches: 6. This CDR3 has 13 amino acids. The CDR3 region has the DNA TGTGCCAGCAGCTCAAGGGGGCCCTTCGAGCAGTACTTC. This gives the protein CASSSRGPFEQYF.

This rearrangement joins TRBV3-1 (or the pseudogene TRBV3-2) to TRBJ2-3; TRBD2 matches 14 bases. With V trimmed by 2 bases and J by 5 bases, 18 bases remained unmatched. Germline V gene data show CDR1 as LGHDT and CDR2 as YNNKEL (reference sequence). The CDR3 is 21 amino acids. Written as DNA, the CDR3 is TGTGCCAGCAGCCAAAGACCGCTTCGCGGACTAGCGGGGGGCCGGCTAGATACGCAGTATTTT. It encodes CASSQRPLRGLAGGRLDTQYF.

The V call is TRBV18, the J call TRBJ1-1; 9 bases are a match to TRBD1. Germline V gives CDR1 KGHSH, CDR2 LQKENI. CDR3 length: 15 residues. J lost 1 base, V lost 5 bases, and 5 bases had no gene match. CDR3 loop: CASSTTGGRNTEAFF. In DNA, the CDR3 is TGTGCCAGCTCAACAACAGGGGGCAGGAACACTGAAGCTTTCTTT.

The rearrangement uses TRBV7-8 and TRBJ2-3, with 7 bases fitting TRBD1. The CDR3 sequence is 16 residues long. V shed 1 base and J 5 bases; nucleotides not matched to a gene: 9. Per the germline V gene, CDR1 is SGHVS and CDR2 is FQNEAQ. The chain's CDR3 is CASSLVVRNRGDTQYF. CDR3 nucleotide sequence: TGTGCCAGCAGCTTAGTGGTGCGGAACAGGGGAGATACGCAGTATTTT. Full variable domain (missing parts from reference TRBV7-8 and TRBJ2-3): GAGVSQSPRYKVAKRGQDVALRCDPISGHVSLFWYQQALGQGPEFLTYFQNEAQLDKSGLPSDRFFAERPEGSVSTLKIQRTQQEDSAVYLCASSLVVRNRGDTQYFGPGTRLTVL.

J is TRBJ1-2 and V is TRBV18, with D perhaps TRBD1 (6 bases). This CDR3 spans 15 amino acids. The germline gives CDR1 KGHSH, CDR2 LQKENI. V lost 8 bases, J lost 6 bases, and 22 bases lay in between. The CDR3: CASVSDINRADGYTF. CDR3 DNA sequence: TGTGCCAGCGTTTCCGATATAAACAGGGCGGATGGCTACACCTTC.

The chain couples TRBV6-2 or TRBV6-3 to TRBJ1-1, with D unresolved. This CDR3 is built from 13 residues. V was shortened by 6 bases and J by 1 base, with 9 bases between the two germline ends. From germline, CDR1 is MNHEY and CDR2 SVGEGT. The CDR3 nucleotides are TGTGCCAGCAGCCGCCCGGGGAACACTGAAGCTTTCTTT. Residues: CASSRPGNTEAFF.

The chain links TRBV5-4 to TRBJ1-6; the D is unclear. The CDR3 is 12 amino acids. Germline CDR1 SGHNT, CDR2 YYREEE (reference sequence). V was cut by 1 base and J by 7 bases, with 3 bases left in between. The DNA for the CDR3 is TGTGCCAGCAGCTTGAGCAATTCACCCCTCCACTTT. Protein product: CASSLSNSPLHF.

The chain joins TRBV6-1 to TRBJ2-7, with a weak D call TRBD1 (6 bases). The CDR3 has 11 amino acids. V lost 2 bases to trimming and J lost 7 bases, with 6 bases between them. The V gene's germline CDR1 is MNHNS and CDR2 SASEGT. In DNA form, the CDR3 reads TGTGCCAGCAGTGAAAGGGGGGAGCAGTACTTC. Protein sequence: CASSERGEQYF.

This sequence joins TRBV2 and TRBJ2-3; 7 positions agree with TRBD1. Trimming at V came to 5 bases and at J to 4 bases, leaving 9 bases not matched to a gene. The CDR3 contains 15 residues. Germline V gene lookup returns CDR1 SNHLY and CDR2 FYNNEI. CDR3 loop: CASSYGTVLADTQYF. For the CDR3, the DNA is TGTGCCAGCAGTTACGGGACAGTCTTGGCAGATACGCAGTATTTT. Full variable domain (missing parts from reference TRBV2 and TRBJ2-3): EPEVTQTPSHQVTQMGQEVILRCVPISNHLYFYWYRQILGQKVEFLVSFYNNEISEKSEIFDDQFSVERPDGSNFTLKIRSTKLEDSAMYFCASSYGTVLADTQYFGPGTRLTVL.

This clone has just a few counts. The gene calls are TRBV18 and TRBJ1-3; D is unresolved. Germline-derived CDR1 and CDR2 are KGHSH and LQKENI. The V gene lost 1 base and the J gene lost 7 bases, with 14 bases spanning the gap. The CDR3 runs to 15 residues. CDR3 coding DNA: TGTGCCAGCTCACCACGGGAGGTTGGGAGGAACACCATATATTTT. This translates into CASSPREVGRNTIYF.

This sequence joins TRBV7-9 and TRBJ2-1; 9 bases align to TRBD1. The germline V gene encodes CDR1 SEHNR and CDR2 FQNEAQ (reference sequence). This CDR3 comprises 16 residues. The junction had 14 bases not matched to a gene; V was cut back by 6 bases and J by 8 bases. The CDR3 reads CASRQPPGQGIYEQFF. CDR3 in DNA: TGTGCCAGCAGACAGCCCCCGGGACAGGGTATCTATGAGCAGTTCTTC.

The chain recombines TRBV7-2 with TRBJ2-5; no firm D call. Germline V gene lookup returns CDR1 SGHTA and CDR2 FQGNSA. The CDR3 contains 15 residues. The ends were cut back, 5 bases at V and 4 bases at J, with 17 bases in the middle. The CDR3, as DNA: TGTGCCAGCAGCCGGGTGTCCCTAAGTTCAGAGACCCAGTACTTC. Residues: CASSRVSLSSETQYF.

This rearrangement joins TRBV12-3 or TRBV12-4 to TRBJ1-2; possibly TRBD1 for D (5 bases). The CDR3 consists of 12 residues. V was pared by 3 bases and J by 10 bases, with 12 bases between. The DNA for the CDR3 is TGTGCCAGCAGTTTTGGGGCCGAGGACTACACCTTC. This gives the protein CASSFGAEDYTF.

This chain uses TRBV29-1 with TRBJ2-7, with D hard to call. Trimming cost V 4 bases and J 0 bases, with 10 bases left between them. The germline CDR1 and CDR2 sequences are SQVTM and ANQGSEA. This CDR3 region has 13 residues. The CDR3 bases are TGCAGCGTTGCCCGTGGAGCCTCCTACGAGCAGTACTTC. It encodes CSVARGASYEQYF.

The chain combines TRBV5-1 with TRBJ1-6, with no clear D. V dropped 2 bases and J dropped 7 bases, with 13 bases sitting between them. From germline, CDR1 is SGHRS and CDR2 YFSETQ. This CDR3 has 15 residues. CDR3: CASSLDTVPNSPLHF. The CDR3 DNA sequence: TGCGCCAGCAGCTTAGATACAGTGCCAAATTCACCCCTCCACTTT.

The chain combines TRBV4-1 with TRBJ1-6; TRBD1 agrees at 7 bases. This CDR3 region has 16 residues. With 2 bases clipped from V and 7 bases from J, the junction kept 8 bases outside the gene matches. The germline V gene encodes CDR1 MGHRA and CDR2 YSYEKL. CDR3 residues: CASSQSTGARNSPLHF. CDR3 coding DNA: TGCGCCAGCAGCCAATCTACAGGGGCCCGAAATTCACCCCTCCACTTT.

The chain joins TRBV10-3 to TRBJ1-3, with D perhaps matching TRBD1 (5 bases). V lost 5 bases, J lost 0 bases, and 14 bases lay in between. The germline V gene has CDR1 ENHRY and CDR2 SYGVKD. The CDR3 is 16 amino acids. CDR3 amino acids: CAISTDPQGSGNTIYF. For the CDR3, the DNA is TGTGCCATCAGTACGGACCCTCAGGGCTCTGGAAACACCATATATTTT.

This chain connects TRBV10-3 to TRBJ1-1; 9 nucleotides agree with TRBD1. Germline V CDR1 and CDR2: ENHRY, SYGVKD. V was pared by 9 bases and J by 2 bases, with 4 bases of the junction left unmatched. The CDR3 runs to 13 residues. The CDR3 DNA sequence: TGTGCCATGTCGGACAGGGGCAACACTGAAGCTTTCTTT. Amino acids: CAMSDRGNTEAFF.

The chain is built from TRBV19 and TRBJ2-6; D not resolved. CDR3 length equals 15 residues. Per the germline V gene, CDR1 is LNHDA and CDR2 is SQIVND (reference sequence). V shed 3 bases and J shed 0 bases, with 6 bases lying between them. CDR3 loop: CASSMRGSGANVLTF. The DNA for the CDR3 is TGTGCCAGTAGTATGCGAGGCTCTGGGGCCAACGTCCTGACTTTC.

The V and J genes are TRBV2 and TRBJ2-1; 11 positions agree with TRBD1. Germline CDR1 reads SNHLY; CDR2 reads FYNNEI. The CDR3 totals 13 residues. The V and J ends lost 11 bases and 10 bases, in that order; junction bases with no gene match: 10. The CDR3 spells CAGPRTGGGEQFF. For the CDR3, the DNA is TGTGCCGGACCCCGGACAGGGGGCGGGGAGCAGTTCTTC. Full variable domain (missing parts from reference TRBV2 and TRBJ2-1): EPEVTQTPSHQVTQMGQEVILRCVPISNHLYFYWYRQILGQKVEFLVSFYNNEISEKSEIFDDQFSVERPDGSNFTLKIRSTKLEDSAMYFCAGPRTGGGEQFFGPGTRLTVL.

The gene calls are TRBV15 and TRBJ1-1; 7 nucleotides match TRBD1. V lost 0 bases to trimming and J lost 0 bases; unmatched junction nucleotides: 4. The CDR3 loop spans 16 amino acids. The V gene's germline CDR1 is LNHNV and CDR2 YYDKDF (reference sequence). The CDR3 sequence: CATSRDRTGLNTEAFF. CDR3 sequence (DNA): TGTGCCACCAGCAGAGACAGGACAGGCCTGAACACTGAAGCTTTCTTT.

The V gene is TRBV29-1, the J gene TRBJ1-2; D is uncertain. In germline, CDR1 is SQVTM, CDR2 ANQGSEA. V gave up 0 bases and J gave up 2 bases, with 13 bases separating them. There are 15 residues in the CDR3. The CDR3 spells CSVEDPGARNYGYTF. For the CDR3, the DNA is TGCAGCGTTGAAGATCCCGGTGCCAGGAACTATGGCTACACCTTC.

The genes are TRBV6-2 or TRBV6-3 and TRBJ1-6; weak D call: TRBD1 (5 bases). Germline CDR1 and CDR2: MNHEY and SVGEGT. Trimming took off 5 bases at V and 14 bases at J, with 16 bases between the two ends. The length of the CDR3 is 13 residues. CDR3 region: CASSPGPGRALHF. In DNA form, the CDR3 reads TGTGCCAGCAGTCCCGGACCAGGGAGGGCCCTCCACTTT.